The source of this T cell receptor (beta chain) is a study of PD-1 blockade in classical Hodgkin lymphoma. Profiled with immunoSEQ multiplex PCR; TCRdb holds only in-frame clones, not every one. Among 30,000 or so clones listed, 80% were seen once. Per germline, CDR1 MNHNS and CDR2 SASEGT. V lost 5 bases, J lost 1 base, and 14 bases lay in between. The CDR3 totals 15 residues. Noted time point: cycle 4 day 1 (C4D1), after less than 7 weeks of nivolumab. Each of the patients experienced relapse following autologous stem cell transplantation, and their brentuximab vedotin exposure differed. This clonotype was obtained from a human donor with classical Hodgkin lymphoma. The sample consisted of peripheral blood mononuclear cells (PBMCs), taken before the fourth cycle of nivolumab. The rearrangement joins TRBV6-1 to TRBJ2-5; D is possibly TRBD2 (5 bases). CDR3 sequence (DNA): TGTGCCAGCAGTCCGGACTTAGCTGGCCAAGAGACCCAGTACTTC. It codes for CASSPDLAGQETQYF.